Shown below are 14 T cell receptor beta chains from a single sample sequenced in a study of blood T cells in healthy people across ages. Sample-barcoded 5' priming and a J-beta primer mix drove a second PCR of 7 to 11 cycles. TCRdb used MiXCR to reprocess the 5' RACE reads, holding one entry per CDR3 protein. The data show around 1,600,000 distinct CDR3 sequences, around 40% seen once. The sample comprised blood. The receptors were sampled from a young woman in good health.

J is TRBJ1-4 and V is TRBV7-8, with D unclear. Germline assignment: CDR1 SGHVS and CDR2 FQNEAQ. V lost 5 bases to trimming and J lost 14 bases, with 15 bases between them. The CDR3 is 12 residues long. CDR3 in DNA: TGTGCCAGCAGCCAAAGGACTGACGGGCTGTTTTTT. It yields the protein CASSQRTDGLFF.

This clonotype has just a few counts. This rearrangement joins TRBV20-1 to TRBJ2-5; D is undetermined. Trimming took 5 bases from V and 0 from J, leaving 7 bases between them. Germline V gene lookup returns CDR1 DFQATT and CDR2 SNEGSKA (reference sequence). The CDR3 totals 12 residues. The CDR3 region is CSALPYQETQYF. The DNA of the CDR3 is TGCAGTGCTTTACCTTACCAAGAGACCCAGTACTTC.

The gene calls are TRBV7-6 and TRBJ1-4; TRBD1 might be the D (6 bases). Germline V gene sequence: CDR1 SGHVS, CDR2 FNYEAQ. V lost 1 base and J 6 bases, leaving 12 bases between the germline ends. The CDR3 contains 15 residues. The CDR3 coding sequence is TGTGCCAGCAGCTTAGGAGGGGGGGCGTATGAAAAACTGTTTTTT. Its protein is CASSLGGGAYEKLFF.

The sample holds a few counts of this clonotype. V is TRBV7-2 and J is TRBJ2-5; 9 bases line up with TRBD2. This CDR3 contains 14 residues. The germline V gene encodes CDR1 SGHTA and CDR2 FQGNSA. With 5 bases clipped from V and 11 bases from J, the junction kept 12 bases outside the gene matches. CDR3 region: CASSRGTSNYEQYF. The CDR3 bases are TGTGCCAGCAGCCGCGGGACTAGCAACTATGAGCAGTACTTC.

This clonotype was recorded a few times. The V call is TRBV12-3 or TRBV12-4, the J call TRBJ2-2, with D hard to call. The V gene lost 10 bases and the J gene lost 4 bases, with 13 bases spanning the gap. The CDR3 has 13 amino acids. The CDR3 coding sequence is TGTGCCATGCACCTAAGGGCCACCGGGGAGCTGTTTTTT. It yields the protein CAMHLRATGELFF.

The chain couples TRBV27 to TRBJ2-1; 13 bases line up with TRBD2. CDR3 length equals 20 residues. With V trimmed by 0 bases and J by 2 bases, 10 bases remained unmatched. The germline V gene has CDR1 MNHEY and CDR2 SMNVEV (reference sequence). As DNA, the CDR3 is TGTGCCAGCAGTTTATCGGTTTCAGGTACTAGCGGGAGGGCCTACAATGAGCAGTTCTTC. This gives the protein CASSLSVSGTSGRAYNEQFF.

The table lists this clonotype with a few counts. The gene calls are TRBV19 and TRBJ2-3; the D is unclear. This CDR3 spans 16 amino acids. V was shortened by 0 bases and J by 1 base, with 11 bases between the two germline ends. Germline V CDR1 and CDR2: LNHDA, SQIVND (reference sequence). CDR3 DNA: TGTGCCAGTAGTATAGATTCAGGCAGGCGCACAGATACGCAGTATTTT. Amino acids: CASSIDSGRRTDTQYF.

The rearrangement uses TRBV6-1 and TRBJ2-4, with TRBD1 as a possible D gene (5 bases). Judging by the DNA end, TRBJ2-7 fits better; the J call may be wrong. CDR1 MNHNS and CDR2 SASEGT come from the germline V gene. The CDR3 runs to 12 residues. The CDR3 protein is CASTAGTYEQYF. CDR3 bases: TGTGCCAGCACGGCAGGGACCTACGAGCAGTACTTC.

The V gene is TRBV5-1, the J gene TRBJ2-1; D gene ambiguous. The CDR3 has 13 residues. The germline V gene encodes CDR1 SGHRS and CDR2 YFSETQ. With 1 base removed from V and 7 bases from J, the gap between germline ends came to 9 bases. CDR3 in amino acids: CASSLPEKNEQFF. The CDR3 nucleotides are TGCGCCAGCAGCTTGCCCGAAAAAAATGAGCAGTTCTTC.

This rearrangement joins TRBV28 to TRBJ1-2; 8 bases line up with TRBD1. Germline V gives CDR1 MDHEN, CDR2 SYDVKM. There are 15 residues in the CDR3. The J segment lost 3 bases and the V segment lost 2 bases, leaving 5 bases of the junction unmatched. CDR3 region: CASSLDPGGYYGYTF. CDR3 coding DNA: TGTGCCAGCAGTTTAGATCCAGGGGGCTACTATGGCTACACCTTC.

The V and J genes are TRBV7-2 and TRBJ2-5; perhaps TRBD2 as D (6 bases). In germline, CDR1 is SGHTA, CDR2 FQGNSA. CDR3 length equals 12 residues. Trimming shortened V by 5 bases and J by 8 bases, and 12 bases separated the two germline ends. CDR3 sequence (DNA): TGTGCCAGCAGCCACGCGGGGTCTACCCAGTACTTC. It yields the protein CASSHAGSTQYF.

The chain recombines TRBV7-9 with TRBJ1-1, with D unresolved. The CDR3 covers 16 residues. Deletions cut 5 bases from V and 4 bases from J, with 20 bases between. Germline loops: CDR1 SEHNR, CDR2 FQNEAQ (reference sequence). CDR3 coding DNA: TGTGCCAGCAGCCCTATCCATTACTCGGAGGGCACTGAAGCTTTCTTT. Its translation: CASSPIHYSEGTEAFF.

The chain has TRBV9 and TRBJ2-3, with 8 bases that match TRBD2. The ends lost 2 bases at V and 2 bases at J; junction bases unmatched: 7. From germline, CDR1 is SGDLS and CDR2 YYNGEE. The CDR3 is 16 residues long. DNA of the CDR3: TGTGCCAGCAGCGTCACCGGGACTAGGGACACAGATACGCAGTATTTT. The encoded protein is CASSVTGTRDTDTQYF.

The V call is TRBV20-1, the J call TRBJ2-7, with TRBD1 matching over 11 bases. Germline trimming cut 0 bases from V and 3 bases from J; bases unmatched to any gene: 1. CDR1 is DFQATT, CDR2 SNEGSKA, per germline (reference sequence). The CDR3 is 14 residues long. The CDR3 coding sequence is TGCAGTGCTAGAGAGGACAGGGGGCTCTACGAGCAGTACTTC. Translating it yields CSAREDRGLYEQYF.